The 26 T cell receptor beta chains presented below share a single source sample, sequenced in a study of OX40 agonist ivuxolimab in advanced cancers. Libraries were prepared by immunoSEQ multiplex PCR; TCRdb keeps only in-frame clonotypes and omits some of them. Of tens of thousands of clones in the sample, 65% to 85% are singletons; the top ten hold 25% to 35%. The input for sequencing was CD4+ or CD8+ T cells sorted from blood, taken in a trial of the OX40 agonist ivuxolimab. Every receptor here comes from an adult with an advanced solid tumor such as melanoma, head and neck, liver or kidney cancer.

The V and J genes are TRBV13 and TRBJ2-1, with unresolved D. The CDR3 contains 14 residues. In germline, CDR1 is PRHDT, CDR2 FYEKMQ (reference sequence). The germline V and J ends were trimmed by 1 base and 1 base, with 5 bases remaining between them. CDR3 bases: TGTGCCAGCAGCTTAGAGGGTTCCTACAATGAGCAGTTCTTC. It codes for CASSLEGSYNEQFF.

J is TRBJ2-2 and V is TRBV4-2; 7 nucleotides match TRBD2. This CDR3 is 16 amino acids long. The germline V gene has CDR1 LGHNA and CDR2 YNFKEQ. J lost 1 base, V lost 0 bases, and 2 bases had no gene match. In nucleotides, the CDR3 is TGTGCCAGCAGCCAAGAACTAGCGCTGAACACCGGGGAGCTGTTTTTT. Translation gives CASSQELALNTGELFF.

This chain joins TRBV4-3 and TRBJ2-2; D is possibly TRBD2 (6 bases). V dropped 0 bases and J dropped 7 bases, with 12 bases sitting between them. Germline loops: CDR1 LGHNA, CDR2 YSLEER. The CDR3 runs 15 residues. The CDR3 spells CASSQEGGSGGELFF. In nucleotides, the CDR3 is TGCGCCAGCAGCCAAGAGGGGGGTTCAGGCGGGGAGCTGTTTTTT.

J is TRBJ2-2 and V is TRBV19; 7 nucleotides line up with TRBD1. The ends lost 5 bases at V and 1 base at J; junction bases unmatched: 10. Germline V lookup: CDR1 LNHDA, CDR2 SQIVND (reference sequence). The CDR3 consists of 17 residues. As DNA, the CDR3 is TGTGCCAGTAGTCCCAGTTTGGACAGGCTGAACACCGGGGAGCTGTTTTTT. As protein: CASSPSLDRLNTGELFF.

This clone was seen only once. This chain connects TRBV7-2 to TRBJ1-6; a weak D match, TRBD1 (5 bases). CDR1 is SGHTA, CDR2 FQGNSA, per germline. CDR3 length: 12 residues. V gave up 5 bases and J gave up 14 bases, with 13 bases separating them. DNA of the CDR3: TGTGCCAGCAGCCCCCCTGGGGGGACCCTCCACTTT. As protein: CASSPPGGTLHF.

This chain uses TRBV5-5 with TRBJ2-7; 9 bases agree with TRBD1. The junction had 6 bases not matched to a gene; V was cut back by 0 bases and J by 5 bases. This CDR3 has 15 residues. CDR1 SGHKS and CDR2 YYEKEE come from the germline V gene (reference sequence). The CDR3 DNA reads as TGTGCCAGCAGCTTGGTGGGGACAGGGAGGGACGAGCAGTACTTC. Residues: CASSLVGTGRDEQYF.

Remarks on this clone: The germline gene is not matched at one end of the junction; a read error may be the cause. The V and J genes are TRBV15 and TRBJ2-3; no reliable D call. The CDR3 is 14 amino acids. Germline lookup yields CDR1 LNHNV and CDR2 YYDKDF (reference sequence). The CDR3 DNA reads as TGTGCCACCAGCCTCAAGGGCCGCACATATACGCAGTATTTT. This codes for CATSLKGRTYTQYF.

The rearrangement joins TRBV7-2 to TRBJ1-5; a possible D gene is TRBD1 (5 bases). This CDR3 is built from 16 residues. Germline assignment: CDR1 SGHTA and CDR2 FQGNSA. The germline V and J ends were trimmed by 1 base and 0 bases, with 10 bases remaining between them. CDR3 coding DNA: TGTGCCAGCAGCTTAGGGACACCTAATAGCAATCAGCCCCAGCATTTT. This codes for CASSLGTPNSNQPQHF. Full variable domain (rest looked up from reference TRBV7-2 and TRBJ1-5): GAGVSQSPSNKVTEKGKDVELRCDPISGHTALYWYRQSLGQGLEFLIYFQGNSAPDKSGLPSDRFSAERTGGSVSTLTIQRTQQEDSAVYLCASSLGTPNSNQPQHFGDGTRLSIL.

This chain joins TRBV5-4 and TRBJ1-1, with D uncertain. The CDR3 contains 14 residues. Trimming removed 4 bases at V and 7 bases at J, with 17 bases between. The germline V gene has CDR1 SGHNT and CDR2 YYREEE (reference sequence). CDR3: CASSPWANEGEAFF. DNA for the CDR3: TGTGCCAGCAGCCCCTGGGCTAACGAGGGTGAAGCTTTCTTT.

The chain couples TRBV5-1 to TRBJ1-6, with 7 bases fitting TRBD1. This CDR3 contains 18 residues. The V segment lost 1 base and the J segment 0 bases; nucleotides outside the gene matches: 7. Germline CDR1 is SGHRS and CDR2 is YFSETQ. CDR3 in amino acids: CASSLTGEFVSYNSPLHF. CDR3 DNA: TGCGCCAGCAGCTTGACAGGGGAATTTGTCTCCTATAATTCACCCCTCCACTTT.

The chain uses TRBV28 and TRBJ2-7; TRBD2 matches at 12 bases. The germline CDR1 and CDR2 sequences are MDHEN and SYDVKM. The V gene end was trimmed by 3 bases and the J gene end by 6 bases; junction bases not matched to a gene: 12. This CDR3 has 17 residues. DNA of the CDR3: TGTGCCAGCAGTTTGTGGAGTCTAGCGGGGGGGCCTGGCGAGCAGTACTTC. It codes for CASSLWSLAGGPGEQYF.

The table lists this clone with a few counts. CDR3 sequence reads: CAWARGGNEKLFF. As DNA, the CDR3 is TGTGCCTGGGCCAGGGGTGGTAATGAAAAACTGTTTTTT. The chain couples TRBV30 to TRBJ1-4; TRBD1 is a possible D gene (6 bases). Between the trimmed V and J ends, which lost 5 bases and 4 bases, there was a span of 11 bases. The germline V gene encodes CDR1 GTSNPN and CDR2 SVGIG (reference sequence). CDR3 length: 13 amino acids.

V and J are TRBV27 and TRBJ2-6; D uncertain. Trimming took off 5 bases at V and 0 bases at J, with 5 bases between the two ends. From germline, CDR1 is MNHEY and CDR2 SMNVEV (reference sequence). The CDR3 length is 14 residues. CDR3 loop: CASSQNSGANVLTF. In nucleotides, the CDR3 is TGTGCCAGCAGTCAGAACTCTGGGGCCAACGTCCTGACTTTC. The full variable domain, with the rest looked up from reference TRBV27 and TRBJ2-6, is EAQVTQNPRYLITVTGKKLTVTCSQNMNHEYMSWYRQDPGLGLRQIYYSMNVEVTDKGDVPEGYKVSRKEKRNFPLILESPSPNQTSLYFCASSQNSGANVLTFGAGSRLTVL.

The gene calls are TRBV2 and TRBJ2-4, with D perhaps matching TRBD1 (6 bases). The CDR3 is 12 amino acids. V lost 2 bases and J 12 bases, leaving 11 bases between the germline ends. Germline assignment: CDR1 SNHLY and CDR2 FYNNEI. The CDR3 DNA is TGTGCCAGCAGTGAAAGGCAGGGGCCTCAGTACTTC. Protein sequence: CASSERQGPQYF. The variable domain in full, with the rest retrieved from reference TRBV2 and TRBJ2-4, is EPEVTQTPSHQVTQMGQEVILRCVPISNHLYFYWYRQILGQKVEFLVSFYNNEISEKSEIFDDQFSVERPDGSNFTLKIRSTKLEDSAMYFCASSERQGPQYFGAGTRLSVL.

The J gene is TRBJ2-3, the V gene TRBV5-1; 8 bases are a match to TRBD2. The V gene end was trimmed by 3 bases and the J gene end by 1 base; junction bases not matched to a gene: 10. The CDR3 extends over 17 amino acids. The germline V gene encodes CDR1 SGHRS and CDR2 YFSETQ. CDR3 protein: CASSSWPARGGTDTQYF. The CDR3 DNA reads TGCGCCAGCAGCTCGTGGCCAGCGCGGGGGGGCACAGATACGCAGTATTTT.

The V gene is TRBV4-3, the J gene TRBJ1-6, with 8 positions matching TRBD1. V shed 2 bases, J shed 10 bases, and the junction held 7 bases outside the gene matches. The CDR3 covers 15 residues. Germline V CDR1 and CDR2: LGHNA, YSLEER. CDR3 amino acids: CASSQNDRGVSPLHF. For the CDR3, the DNA is TGCGCCAGCAGCCAAAATGACAGGGGAGTATCACCCCTCCACTTT.

The chain carries TRBV28 and TRBJ2-3, with a tentative D call TRBD1 (6 bases). The germline V and J ends were trimmed by 3 bases and 5 bases, with 12 bases remaining between them. This CDR3 comprises 14 residues. The germline V gene has CDR1 MDHEN and CDR2 SYDVKM. Here the CDR3 DNA reads TGTGCCAGCAGTTTGGCAAGGGGGAAAGATACGCAGTATTTT. It specifies CASSLARGKDTQYF.

This CDR3 is CASSSGLAGLNEQFF. The CDR3, as DNA: TGTGCCAGCAGCTCAGGACTAGCGGGATTAAATGAGCAGTTCTTC. The chain carries TRBV7-9 and TRBJ2-1; 12 nucleotides line up with TRBD2. There are 15 residues in the CDR3. Losses at the gene ends were 4 bases for V and 7 bases for J; bases not matched to a gene: 5. Looked up from germline, CDR1 is SEHNR and CDR2 is FQNEAQ (reference sequence).

The chain combines TRBV5-4 with TRBJ2-3; D perhaps matches TRBD2 (7 bases). Germline assignment: CDR1 SGHNT and CDR2 YYREEE (reference sequence). Trimming shortened V by 0 bases and J by 6 bases, and 11 bases separated the two germline ends. The CDR3 is made up of 14 amino acids. CDR3 coding DNA: TGTGCCAGCAGCTTGGGCAGGGGAGGGGATACGCAGTATTTT. This translates into CASSLGRGGDTQYF.

In this sample, this clone turned up many times. This sequence joins TRBV7-6 and TRBJ1-5; unclear D gene. V dropped 7 bases and J dropped 4 bases, with 14 bases sitting between them. The CDR3 is made up of 14 amino acids. Per the germline V gene, CDR1 is SGHVS and CDR2 is FNYEAQ. This CDR3 is CASTPYGDNQPQHF. The CDR3 nucleotides are TGTGCCAGCACTCCGTACGGAGATAATCAGCCCCAGCATTTT.

The chain employs TRBV28 and TRBJ1-1; D not resolved. This CDR3 has 14 amino acids. Germline loops: CDR1 MDHEN, CDR2 SYDVKM. Trimming shortened V by 6 bases and J by 2 bases, and 13 bases separated the two germline ends. CDR3 protein: CASSPFLFNTEAFF. CDR3 nucleotides: TGTGCCAGCAGCCCATTCCTCTTTAACACTGAAGCTTTCTTT.

The chain uses TRBV7-2 and TRBJ2-2, with D possibly TRBD1 on 5 matching bases. The V gene's germline CDR1 is SGHTA and CDR2 FQGNSA. The CDR3 totals 15 residues. Trimming pared 3 bases from V and 1 base from J, leaving 9 bases between. The CDR3 region is CASSFGRENTGELFF. For the CDR3, the DNA is TGTGCCAGCAGCTTCGGCAGGGAGAACACCGGGGAGCTGTTTTTT.

The gene calls are TRBV28 and TRBJ1-6; no firm D call. V gave up 4 bases and J gave up 7 bases, with 11 bases separating them. CDR3 length: 14 amino acids. The germline gives CDR1 MDHEN, CDR2 SYDVKM. CDR3 in amino acids: CASSSTSGNSPLHF. Here the CDR3 DNA reads TGTGCCAGCAGTTCAACCTCGGGAAATTCACCCCTCCACTTT.

The gene calls are TRBV18 and TRBJ1-1; D is unclear. CDR1 is KGHSH and CDR2 is LQKENI in the germline V gene. Trimming removed 3 bases at V and 5 bases at J, with 13 bases between. The CDR3 totals 14 residues. The DNA for the CDR3 is TGTGCCAGCTCACCCGAGACGGTGATGACTGAAGCTTTCTTT. Protein product: CASSPETVMTEAFF.

J is TRBJ2-2 and V is TRBV4-1; TRBD2 might be the D (6 bases). This CDR3 has 15 amino acids. Germline V gene data show CDR1 as MGHRA and CDR2 as YSYEKL. V lost 0 bases to trimming and J lost 4 bases, with 9 bases between them. CDR3 residues: CASSQDGDSTGELFF. CDR3 in DNA: TGCGCCAGCAGCCAAGATGGGGACTCCACCGGGGAGCTGTTTTTT.

The rearrangement uses TRBV25-1 and TRBJ2-5, with TRBD2 matching over 7 bases. The CDR3 runs 18 residues. J gave up 3 bases and V 2 bases, and 15 bases lay outside the gene matches. Germline CDR1 reads MGHDK; CDR2 reads SYGVNS. CDR3 sequence: CASSESGASPQRKETQYF. DNA of the CDR3: TGTGCCAGCAGTGAAAGCGGGGCATCCCCCCAGAGGAAAGAGACCCAGTACTTC.